The 3 T cell receptor beta chains reported below all come from one sample, sequenced in a study of identical twins. Each CDR3 protein is one row after TCRdb ran MiXCR on the 5' RACE reads. The sample includes 250,000 or so distinct CDR3 sequences, about 9% of them seen just once. This sample also appeared in a second study, on yellow fever vaccine responses in identical twins.

The sample was CD8+ T cells sorted from blood. The receptors were sampled from a young woman in good health.

About this clonotype itself: The junction and the germline gene differ at one end; a read error may be behind it. V and J are TRBV19 and TRBJ2-2; the D gene is possibly TRBD1 (6 bases). This CDR3 comprises 13 residues. Germline CDR1 reads LNHDA; CDR2 reads SQIVND (reference sequence). CDR3 DNA: TGTGCCAGTAGGGACAGTAACACCGGGAAGCTGTTTTTT. The encoded protein is CASRDSNTGKLFF.

This clonotype was picked up a small number of times. The genes are TRBV20-1 and TRBJ2-1, with TRBD2 as a possible D gene (5 bases). CDR3 length: 14 residues. V lost 5 bases and J 4 bases, leaving 15 bases between the germline ends. Germline-derived CDR1 and CDR2 are DFQATT and SNEGSKA (reference sequence). Here the CDR3 reads CSAENAWEYNEQFF. CDR3 DNA sequence: TGCAGTGCTGAGAACGCTTGGGAGTACAATGAGCAGTTCTTC.

In its sample, this clonotype was seen a few times. The chain uses TRBV4-1 and TRBJ1-3; D is unresolved. The V gene's germline CDR1 is MGHRA and CDR2 YSYEKL. This CDR3 is built from 12 residues. The V end lost 0 bases, the J end lost 7 bases, and 4 bases lay between the germline ends. CDR3 sequence: CASSQDPNTIYF. For the CDR3, the DNA is TGCGCCAGCAGCCAAGATCCCAACACCATATATTTT.